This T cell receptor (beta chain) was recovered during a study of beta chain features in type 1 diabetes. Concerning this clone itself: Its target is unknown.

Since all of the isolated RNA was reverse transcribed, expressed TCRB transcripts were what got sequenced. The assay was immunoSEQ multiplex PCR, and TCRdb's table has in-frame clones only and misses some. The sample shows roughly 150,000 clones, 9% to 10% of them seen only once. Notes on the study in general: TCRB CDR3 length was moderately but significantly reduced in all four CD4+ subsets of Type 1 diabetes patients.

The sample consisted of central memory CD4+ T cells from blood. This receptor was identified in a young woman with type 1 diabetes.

The CDR3 DNA reads as TGTGCCACCGTCGTGTTGAGGGTCACGAACACCGGGGAGCTGTTTTTT. Protein product: CATVVLRVTNTGELFF. V usage is TRBV15 and J usage is TRBJ2-2, with D perhaps TRBD2 (5 bases). CDR1 is LNHNV, CDR2 YYDKDF, per germline (reference sequence). The CDR3 has 16 residues. The ends were cut back, 8 bases at V and 0 bases at J, with 16 bases in the middle.